The clone carrying this T cell receptor (beta chain) occurred many times. The germline gives CDR1 SEHNR, CDR2 FQNEAQ (reference sequence). This CDR3 is built from 13 residues. The junction had 7 bases not matched to a gene; V was cut back by 9 bases and J by 4 bases. This sample was taken from a study of regulatory T cells in long-lasting Graves disease. HTBI primers from iRepertoire and Arm-PCR of CDR3 regions yielded the TCR beta libraries. TCRdb called the multiplex PCR reads again in MiXCR, with one record for every CDR3 protein. Of about 620,000 distinct CDR3 sequences in the sample, around 17% were seen once. Time point given: newly diagnosed GD, antithyroid drugs for less than 3 months. From PBMCs, RNA was extracted and then used to make the TCR library. These data also featured in a second study, about T cells in Graves' hyperthyroidism and ophthalmopathy. From that report: Most expanded thyroid clonotypes above 0.001 recurred in blood.

The sequence was obtained from a woman under 40 with Graves disease. V usage is TRBV7-9 and J usage is TRBJ1-2; 8 bases are a match to TRBD1. Source: peripheral blood mononuclear cells (PBMCs), taken at new diagnosis, from a patient treated with antithyroid drugs. CDR3 nucleotides: TGTGCCAGTATTGGACAGGGAGGCTATGGCTACACCTTC. This sequence encodes CASIGQGGYGYTF.